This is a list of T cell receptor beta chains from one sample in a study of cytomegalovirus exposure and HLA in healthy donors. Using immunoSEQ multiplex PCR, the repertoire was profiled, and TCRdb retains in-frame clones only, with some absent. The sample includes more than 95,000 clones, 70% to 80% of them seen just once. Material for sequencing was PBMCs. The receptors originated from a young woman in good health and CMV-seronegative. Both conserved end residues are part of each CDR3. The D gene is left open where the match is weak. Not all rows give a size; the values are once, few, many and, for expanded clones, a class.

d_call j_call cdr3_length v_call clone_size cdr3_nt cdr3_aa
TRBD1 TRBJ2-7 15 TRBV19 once TGTGCCAGTAGTATGGAGCAGGGGGCAAAGTACGAGCAGTACTTC CASSMEQGAKYEQYF
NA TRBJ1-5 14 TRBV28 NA TGTGCCAGCAGCTTTACGGGGAATTATCAGCCCCAGCATTTT CASSFTGNYQPQHF
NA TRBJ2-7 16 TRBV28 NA TGTGCCAGCAGTTTTACCCTTCGTTATAGATCCTACGAGCAGTACTTC CASSFTLRYRSYEQYF
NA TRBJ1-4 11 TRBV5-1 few TGCGCCAGCAGCCAGGGGCAAAAACTGTTTTTT CASSQGQKLFF
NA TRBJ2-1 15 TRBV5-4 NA TGTGCCAGCAGCTCGGGCGTCGGGGTATACAATGAGCAGTTCTTC CASSSGVGVYNEQFF
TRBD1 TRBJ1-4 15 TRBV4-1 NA TGCGCCAGCAGCCAAGAGGGACAGGCTAATGAAAAACTGTTTTTT CASSQEGQANEKLFF
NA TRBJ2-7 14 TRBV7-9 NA TGTGCCAGCAGCTTTGGCGGGGACTCCTACGAGCAGTACTTC CASSFGGDSYEQYF
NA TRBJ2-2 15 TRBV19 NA TGTGCCAGTAGTATTCGTGTCAGATCCACCGGGGAGCTGTTTTTT CASSIRVRSTGELFF
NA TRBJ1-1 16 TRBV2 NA TGTGCCAGCAGATGGGGGCGGGAGGAAATGAACACTGAAGCTTTCTTT CASRWGREEMNTEAFF
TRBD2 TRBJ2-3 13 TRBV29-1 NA TGCAGCGTTCGAGCGGGGGGCACAGATACGCAGTATTTT CSVRAGGTDTQYF
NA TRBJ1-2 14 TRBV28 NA TGTGCCAGCAGTTACCCCGCGGGAGGTATCGGCTACACCTTC CASSYPAGGIGYTF
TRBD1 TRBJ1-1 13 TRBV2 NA TGTGCCAGAGGGACAGGTTTGGGCACTGAAGCTTTCTTT CARGTGLGTEAFF
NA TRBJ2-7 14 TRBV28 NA TGTGCCAGCAATGCAGGCGTTAGTATACGAGGGGGGTACTTC CASNAGVSIRGGYF